This TCR beta chain was observed in a study of T cells in localized non-small cell lung cancer. Study-level points and caveats: Within adjacent lung there appeared a median around 55 of the top 100 tumor clones. Longer overall survival associated with higher blood T cell density; shorter survival with higher adjacent-lung clonality.

Trimming stripped 0 bases from V and 6 bases from J, with 8 bases between. Germline V gene lookup returns CDR1 PRHDT and CDR2 FYEKMQ (reference sequence). CDR3 size: 14 residues. Profiling relied on immunoSEQ multiplex PCR, and the TCRdb table lists in-frame clones only, not all of them. This sample has tens of thousands of clones, with around 90% found just once. Notes on this clone: What it binds is unknown.

This TCR was recovered from a man aged 18 to 49 with stage I lung adenocarcinoma. The sequencing used peripheral blood, collected before any cancer treatment. V gene TRBV13 combines with J gene TRBJ2-2; D uncertain. In nucleotides, the CDR3 is TGTGCCAGCAGCTTAGGAGTGGGGTCCGGGGAGCTGTTTTTT. The encoded protein is CASSLGVGSGELFF.